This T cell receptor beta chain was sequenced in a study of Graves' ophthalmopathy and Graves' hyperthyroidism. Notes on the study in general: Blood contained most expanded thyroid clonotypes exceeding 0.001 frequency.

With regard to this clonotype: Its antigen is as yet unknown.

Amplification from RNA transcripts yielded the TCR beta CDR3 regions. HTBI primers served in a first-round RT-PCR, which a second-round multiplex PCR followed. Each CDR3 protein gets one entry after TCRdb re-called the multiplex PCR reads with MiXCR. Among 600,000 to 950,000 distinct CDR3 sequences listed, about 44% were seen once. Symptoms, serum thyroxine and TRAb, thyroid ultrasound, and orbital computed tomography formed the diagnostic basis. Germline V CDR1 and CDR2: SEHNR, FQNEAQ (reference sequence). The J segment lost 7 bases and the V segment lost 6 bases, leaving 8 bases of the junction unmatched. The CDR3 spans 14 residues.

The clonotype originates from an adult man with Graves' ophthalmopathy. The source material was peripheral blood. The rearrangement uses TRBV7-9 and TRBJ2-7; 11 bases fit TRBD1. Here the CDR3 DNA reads TGTGCCAGCAGGACCGGGACAGGGGGGAGTGAGCAGTACTTC. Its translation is CASRTGTGGSEQYF.